Detailed here is one TCR beta chain. Its antigen is unknown. Base qualities were left out, and no much larger clone turns up one base away. One collaborating source in Seattle enrolled patients while the patients were actively infected and followed the patients over time throughout the course of disease. Whole blood was collected in K2EDTA tubes by collaborating institutions according to the institutions' own protocols. Collaborator samples were shipped for TCRbeta analysis as frozen whole blood, isolated PBMCs, or DNA extracted from either sample type. This sample is part of a study of blood T cell repertoires in COVID-19 (dated by TCRdb to the early 2020s). Regarding the research as a whole: Samples covering the acute and convalescent phases of COVID-19 were provided by collaborators in the United States, Italy and Spain. The material from the prospective study consisted of cDNA or gDNA derived from T cells, B-cell-depleted T cells, or PBMCs. Deeply sampled blood TCRbeta repertoires from subjects exposed to, actively infected with, or recovered from COVID-19 were included in the dataset. The repertoires were made available in a free public database intended to serve as a resource for research on the immune response to SARS-CoV-2. Samples came from the ongoing ImmuneRACE study (first 160 participants) plus 1,254 subjects from 6 global collaborators. A de-identified subject ID, COVID-19 status, age in years and sex were almost always included in the sample metadata. Where HLA class I and class II types were available, the types were taken from metadata supplied by the sample provider, not from assay-based typing.

TCRbeta CDR3 regions were amplified from genomic DNA by means of the immunoSEQ Assay, a bias-controlled multiplex PCR. Processing in the source paper ran as follows. Within the assay, amplification of reference gene primers was used to estimate how many nucleated cells each sample contained. To quantify the absolute abundance of each unique TCRbeta CDR3 rearrangement, sequence reads were collapsed and filtered. Productive Simpson clonality was computed per sample as the square root of Simpson's diversity index over productive rearrangements. TCRdb retrieved this table from immuneACCESS and kept in-frame rearrangements only. Not all clones are present; in checked studies, unresolved V genes account for under half, and no reason is known for the remainder. V, J and clone size reflect that table, while D and trimming were determined from the DNA. This sample comprises some 120,000 clones, about four fifths of them detected only once. About 18% of the sample is taken by the ten largest.

Spanning cysteine to phenylalanine, the CDR3 consists of 14 amino acids. The CDR3 DNA has 42 bases and is translated from base 1. Trimming takes 5 bases from V and 1 base from J, and the germline ends sit 11 bases apart. CDR1 and CDR2, per the germline V gene (reference sequence), are SEHNR and FQNEAQ. Overall study outcomes, separate from this receptor: Clinical and demographic metadata were provided uncurated, with the amount varying by source and participant.

The sample taken for sequencing was peripheral blood. Recombination linked TRBV7-9 to TRBJ1-1; the D segment could be TRBD1, given 6 matching bases. This TCR was sampled from a young man with COVID-19, enrolled during active disease. The CDR3 reads CASSPGATNTEAFF. DNA sequence: TGTGCCAGCAGCCCAGGGGCCACGAACACTGAAGCTTTCTTT.